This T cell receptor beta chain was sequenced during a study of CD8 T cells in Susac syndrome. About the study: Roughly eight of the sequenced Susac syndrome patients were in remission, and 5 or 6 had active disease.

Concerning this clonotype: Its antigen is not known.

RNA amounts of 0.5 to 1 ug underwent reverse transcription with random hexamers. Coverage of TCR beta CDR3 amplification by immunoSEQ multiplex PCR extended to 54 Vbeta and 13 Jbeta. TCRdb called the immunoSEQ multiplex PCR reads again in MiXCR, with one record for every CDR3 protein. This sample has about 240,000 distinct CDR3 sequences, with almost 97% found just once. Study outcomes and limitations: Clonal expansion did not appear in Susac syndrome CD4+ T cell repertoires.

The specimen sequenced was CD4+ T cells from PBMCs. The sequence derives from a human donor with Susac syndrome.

The DNA of the CDR3 is TGCGCCAGCAGCTTGGCAGGGGCGTTCTACGAGCAGTACTTC. Encoded protein: CASSLAGAFYEQYF. V is TRBV5-1 and J is TRBJ2-7; D perhaps matches TRBD1 (6 bases). The V end was cut by 0 bases, the J end by 3 bases, with 10 bases between. The CDR3 is 14 residues long. Germline values: CDR1 SGHRS, CDR2 YFSETQ.